What follows is one TCR beta chain and its context. The conserved final phenylalanine or tryptophan is absent from the CDR3, which likely points to a read error. This entry is derived from a study of blood T cell repertoires in COVID-19. Germline assignment: CDR1 KGHSH and CDR2 LQKENI. V was shortened by 2 bases and J by 4 bases, with 7 bases between the two germline ends. The CDR3 covers 13 residues. As originally analysed: How many nucleated cells were present was estimated from reference gene primer amplification. Assay used: immunoSEQ multiplex PCR; TCRdb lists only in-frame clones, some missing. D and trimming come from the DNA, and the V and J calls and clone size come from that table. The sample holds about 210,000 clones, around 86% seen once.

Sequenced sample: PBMCs or T cells enriched from blood (not recorded which). The receptor comes from a woman between 50 and 59 years old with acute COVID-19. The rearrangement joins TRBV18 to TRBJ2-3; D remains unclear. Here the CDR3 reads CASSPNDADTQYS. Here the CDR3 DNA reads TGTGCCAGCTCACCAAATGATGCAGATACGCAGTATTCT.